Listed below are T cell receptor beta chains from one sample, sequenced in a study of cytomegalovirus exposure and HLA in healthy donors. The repertoire was sequenced with immunoSEQ multiplex PCR; TCRdb's copy has only in-frame clones and lacks some. The table lists approximately 170,000 clones, about 75% of them singletons. Sequences were obtained from PBMCs. The receptors stem from a male donor in good health and CMV-seronegative. CDR3s include the opening cysteine and the closing phenylalanine or tryptophan. A D gene is named only where the DNA matches it firmly. For some rows the clone size is stated as once, few or many, or as a class when expanded; others skip it.

size: once; D: TRBD1; length: 16; V: TRBV5-4; J: TRBJ2-7; CDR3: CASSLAGTGISYEQYF; DNA: TGTGCCAGCAGCTTAGCCGGGACAGGGATCTCCTACGAGCAGTACTTC
size: .; D: TRBD1; length: 15; V: TRBV10-3; J: TRBJ2-2; CDR3: CAISKQGPDTGELFF; DNA: TGTGCCATCAGTAAACAGGGGCCTGACACCGGGGAGCTGTTTTTT
size: .; D: .; length: 16; V: TRBV4-1; J: TRBJ2-1; CDR3: CASSQDRLAPYNEQFF; DNA: TGCGCCAGCAGCCAAGATCGCCTAGCCCCCTACAATGAGCAGTTCTTC
size: .; D: .; length: 15; V: TRBV9; J: TRBJ1-2; CDR3: CASSAKGQSLYGYTF; DNA: TGTGCCAGCAGCGCCAAAGGACAGAGCCTTTATGGCTACACCTTC
size: .; D: TRBD1; length: 15; V: TRBV5-4; J: TRBJ2-7; CDR3: CASRHDRGLAYEQYF; DNA: TGTGCCAGCAGGCACGACAGGGGGCTCGCCTACGAGCAGTACTTC
size: .; D: .; length: 15; V: TRBV28; J: TRBJ1-1; CDR3: CASSFGLSMNTEAFF; DNA: TGTGCCAGCAGTTTTGGCTTATCGATGAACACTGAAGCTTTCTTT
size: .; D: .; length: 13; V: TRBV5-4; J: TRBJ2-6; CDR3: CASRTSGANVLTF; DNA: TGTGCCAGCAGGACTTCTGGGGCCAACGTCCTGACTTTC
size: few; D: TRBD2; length: 16; V: TRBV25-1; J: TRBJ2-2; CDR3: CASSESGLAGAGELFF; DNA: TGTGCCAGCAGTGAATCGGGCCTAGCGGGAGCCGGGGAGCTGTTTTTT
size: .; D: TRBD1; length: 18; V: TRBV18; J: TRBJ1-3; CDR3: CASSPGQGASLGPNTIYF; DNA: TGTGCCAGCTCCCCAGGACAGGGGGCATCTTTGGGGCCGAACACCATATATTTT
size: .; D: .; length: 11; V: TRBV30; J: TRBJ2-1; CDR3: CAWSVAGEQFF; DNA: TGTGCCTGGAGCGTTGCCGGGGAGCAGTTCTTC
size: .; D: TRBD2; length: 15; V: TRBV6-5; J: TRBJ2-1; CDR3: CASSYGRGGHNEQFF; DNA: TGTGCCAGCAGTTACGGGCGGGGGGGCCACAATGAGCAGTTCTTC
size: .; D: TRBD2; length: 17; V: TRBV9; J: TRBJ2-1; CDR3: CASSGHRGGRAYNEQFF; DNA: TGTGCCAGCAGCGGTCATCGGGGAGGGAGGGCCTACAATGAGCAGTTCTTC
size: .; D: .; length: 15; V: TRBV6-5; J: TRBJ2-3; CDR3: CASSYQAGRTDTQYF; DNA: TGTGCCAGCAGTTACCAGGCAGGGCGCACAGATACGCAGTATTTT
size: few; D: .; length: 13; V: TRBV7-3; J: TRBJ2-2; CDR3: CASSSDLTGELFF; DNA: TGTGCCAGCAGCTCAGACTTAACCGGGGAGCTGTTTTTT